These 30 T cell receptor beta chains share one sample of origin, sequenced in a study of blood T cells in healthy people across ages. Next came a second PCR, run for about 6 to 12 cycles, which used a sample-barcoded 5' primer along with a J-beta primer mix. TCRdb processed the 5' RACE reads anew with MiXCR; each CDR3 protein has one entry. The data contain under 850,000 distinct CDR3 sequences, around 36% of them singletons. The sample comprised blood. These receptor sequences come from a man aged 18-30 years in good health.

This clonotype was observed many times. V is TRBV5-5 and J is TRBJ2-7; D is unresolved. CDR3 length: 11 residues. In germline, CDR1 is SGHKS, CDR2 YYEKEE (reference sequence). The V and J ends lost 4 bases and 3 bases respectively, with 5 bases between them. The DNA of the CDR3 is TGTGCCAGCAGCGCGGACTACGAGCAGTACTTC. As protein: CASSADYEQYF.

CDR3 DNA: TGTGCTAGTGGTTTGGTTGAGGGGCGGCGGAACACTGAAGCTTTCTTT. Residues: CASGLVEGRRNTEAFF. The V gene is TRBV12-5, the J gene TRBJ1-1; the D gene is possibly TRBD1 (5 bases). The V gene's germline CDR1 is LGHNT and CDR2 FRNRAP. The CDR3 contains 16 residues. Trimming removed 0 bases at V and 1 base at J, with 12 bases between. Looking up the rest from reference TRBV12-5 and TRBJ1-1 gives the full variable domain: DARVTQTPRHKVTEMGQEVTMRCQPILGHNTVFWYRQTMMQGLELLAYFRNRAPLDDSGMPKDRFSAEMPDATLATLKIQPSEPRDSAVYFCASGLVEGRRNTEAFFGQGTRLTVV.

Of note for this clonotype: This clone may be a read error of a much larger clone one base away. The CDR3, as DNA: TGCAGTGCTCCTAACACCGTTAACTATGGCTACACCTTC. Residues: CSAPNTVNYGYTF. The chain employs TRBV20-1 and TRBJ1-2; D is uncertain. The CDR3 totals 13 residues. With 5 bases removed from V and 1 base from J, the gap between germline ends came to 11 bases. Germline assignment: CDR1 DFQATT and CDR2 SNEGSKA (reference sequence).

The table lists this clonotype with many counts. The chain carries TRBV12-3 or TRBV12-4 and TRBJ1-5, with 8 positions matching TRBD1. This CDR3 region has 14 residues. Trimming removed 5 bases from V and 1 base from J; junction bases left unmatched: 1. The CDR3 DNA is TGTGCCAGCAGTCGGACAGGGAGCAATCAGCCCCAGCATTTT. Its translation is CASSRTGSNQPQHF.

The gene calls are TRBV20-1 and TRBJ2-7; 9 bases are shared with TRBD1. J lost 10 bases, V lost 3 bases, and 7 bases had no gene match. Germline V gives CDR1 DFQATT, CDR2 SNEGSKA (reference sequence). This CDR3 is 12 amino acids long. The CDR3 DNA reads TGCAGTGCTAGGACAGGGGGACACATCCAGTACTTC. It yields the protein CSARTGGHIQYF.

This chain joins TRBV2 and TRBJ1-2, with a possible D match to TRBD1 (6 bases). The CDR3 consists of 15 residues. Trimming shortened V by 4 bases and J by 4 bases, and 16 bases separated the two germline ends. CDR1 and CDR2 (germline): SNHLY, FYNNEI. CDR3 protein: CASSGTGRTSYGYTF. In DNA form, the CDR3 reads TGTGCCAGCAGTGGTACAGGGAGGACTAGCTATGGCTACACCTTC.

This clonotype showed up just once. The rearrangement joins TRBV7-2 to TRBJ2-7; 10 bases match TRBD1. The end of the DNA aligns better with TRBJ2-4, so the J call may be wrong. Germline V gene data show CDR1 as SGHTA and CDR2 as FQGNSA. There are 16 residues in the CDR3. The CDR3 coding sequence is TGTGCCAGCAGCTTTGGACAGGGGGACCGCAAAAACATTCAGTACTTC. This translates into CASSFGQGDRKNIQYF.

This sequence joins TRBV6-2 or TRBV6-3 and TRBJ2-1, with 10 bases that match TRBD1. CDR3 size: 16 residues. Germline-derived CDR1 and CDR2 are MNHEY and SVGEGT. After removal of 5 bases from V and 7 bases from J, the junction contained 11 bases not matched to a gene. CDR3 nucleotides: TGTGCCAGCAGTAACCCCCGGGACAGGGGTCTGAATGAGCAGTTCTTC. Protein product: CASSNPRDRGLNEQFF.

The chain has TRBV4-3 and TRBJ1-1, with 9 bases identical to TRBD1. Trimming at V came to 3 bases and at J to 10 bases, leaving 6 bases not matched to a gene. The length of the CDR3 is 13 residues. CDR1 is LGHNA, CDR2 YSLEER, per germline. CDR3 residues: CASSQRQGGRAFF. The DNA of the CDR3 is TGCGCCAGCAGCCAGAGACAGGGGGGGCGAGCTTTCTTT.

This chain connects TRBV28 to TRBJ1-2; 8 bases map to TRBD1. The CDR3 sequence is 16 residues long. Germline trimming cut 1 base from V and 6 bases from J; bases unmatched to any gene: 10. In germline, CDR1 is MDHEN, CDR2 SYDVKM. The CDR3 nucleotides are TGTGCCAGCAGTTTATTCTATTCCGACAGGGGTAATGGCTACACCTTC. Translating gives CASSLFYSDRGNGYTF.

Details on this clonotype: This may stem from a read error, because a much larger clone lies one nucleotide away. The chain links TRBV4-1 to TRBJ1-5; the D is unclear. The CDR3 contains 14 residues. V lost 0 bases, J lost 5 bases, and 8 bases lay in between. Germline CDR1 MGHRA, CDR2 YSYEKL. The CDR3 loop reads CASSQDPLYQPQHF. DNA of the CDR3: TGCGCCAGCAGCCAAGATCCCCTGTATCAGCCCCAGCATTTT.

This chain links TRBV7-7 with TRBJ2-2; D ambiguous. V shed 8 bases and J shed 3 bases, with 13 bases lying between them. Germline V gene lookup returns CDR1 SSHAT and CDR2 FNYEAQ (reference sequence). CDR3 length: 14 residues. CDR3 amino acids: CASGEEPYTGELFF. DNA for the CDR3: TGTGCCAGCGGAGAAGAGCCTTACACCGGGGAGCTGTTTTTT.

The V call is TRBV20-1, the J call TRBJ1-2; weak D call: TRBD1 (6 bases). Trimming took 1 base from V and 4 from J, leaving 10 bases between them. The germline gives CDR1 DFQATT, CDR2 SNEGSKA (reference sequence). CDR3 size: 13 residues. The CDR3 sequence is CSARVVGGYGYTF. The DNA for the CDR3 is TGCAGTGCTAGAGTTGTAGGGGGCTATGGCTACACCTTC.

J is TRBJ1-2 and V is TRBV18; 7 nucleotides match TRBD1. The germline V gene has CDR1 KGHSH and CDR2 LQKENI. V was clipped by 3 bases and J by 6 bases; unmatched bases: 7. The CDR3 runs 14 residues. CDR3 amino acids: CASSPPDRPDGYTF. The CDR3, as DNA: TGTGCCAGCTCACCTCCGGACAGGCCGGATGGCTACACCTTC.

The CDR3 DNA is TGTGCCAGCAGCTTAACAGGGGGGCAGTTCTTC. Translating it yields CASSLTGGQFF. This chain links TRBV7-9 with TRBJ2-1; 8 nucleotides line up with TRBD1. Germline values: CDR1 SEHNR, CDR2 FQNEAQ (reference sequence). J was trimmed by 12 bases and V by 2 bases; bases with no gene match: 0. This CDR3 contains 11 residues.

The chain combines TRBV20-1 with TRBJ2-3; 8 bases align to TRBD1. Germline V lookup: CDR1 DFQATT, CDR2 SNEGSKA (reference sequence). CDR3 size: 16 residues. V lost 1 base to trimming and J lost 0 bases; unmatched junction nucleotides: 6. CDR3 in DNA: TGCAGTGCTAGAGCTAGGACAGGGCCAAGCACAGATACGCAGTATTTT. Amino acid sequence: CSARARTGPSTDTQYF.

A note on this clonotype: This clone may be a read error of a much larger clone one base away. This chain joins TRBV5-5 and TRBJ2-5; TRBD2 is a possible D gene (5 bases). With the DNA end fitting TRBJ2-1 better, the J assignment may be wrong. Per germline, CDR1 SGHKS and CDR2 YYEKEE (reference sequence). The CDR3 spans 15 residues. This CDR3 reads CASSLKGEQQETQFF. CDR3 nucleotides: TGTGCCAGCAGCTTGAAGGGAGAACAGCAAGAGACCCAGTTCTTC.

This clonotype has a handful of counts. Since a much larger clone is just one base distant, this may be a read error. The V gene is TRBV4-2, the J gene TRBJ2-7, with D possibly matching TRBD1 (6 bases). The CDR3 is 15 amino acids. The ends were cut back, 4 bases at V and 7 bases at J, with 20 bases in the middle. CDR1 and CDR2 from the germline V gene are LGHNA and YNFKEQ. CDR3 sequence (DNA): TGTGCCAGCAGCCCCCGACGAGCACAGGGAAATGAGCAGTACTTC. Amino acid sequence: CASSPRRAQGNEQYF.

The rearrangement uses TRBV14 and TRBJ2-3; TRBD1 might be the D (6 bases). The CDR3 consists of 14 residues. Germline values: CDR1 SGHDN, CDR2 FVKESK. V lost 2 bases, J lost 14 bases, and 20 bases lay in between. The DNA of the CDR3 is TGTGCCAGCAGCCAACAGGGGAAGAGTGAAAAACTGTATTTT. Protein sequence: CASSQQGKSEKLYF.

This clonotype was seen only a few times. V usage is TRBV9 and J usage is TRBJ2-6; maybe TRBD1 (5 bases). The V end was cut by 2 bases, the J end by 0 bases, with 12 bases between. The germline V gene encodes CDR1 SGDLS and CDR2 YYNGEE. The CDR3 is 17 residues long. The CDR3: CASSVNRDSSGANVLTF. CDR3 sequence (DNA): TGTGCCAGCAGCGTTAACAGAGACAGCTCTGGGGCCAACGTCCTGACTTTC.

Here the CDR3 reads CASSQDRGDDIQYF. As DNA, the CDR3 is TGTGCCAGCAGCCAAGACAGGGGGGATGATATTCAGTACTTC. This chain connects TRBV7-8 to TRBJ2-4; 9 bases match TRBD1. The CDR3 is made up of 14 amino acids. The J segment lost 10 bases and the V segment lost 5 bases, leaving 9 bases of the junction unmatched. Per the germline V gene, CDR1 is SGHVS and CDR2 is FQNEAQ.

The chain is built from TRBV4-2 and TRBJ2-7, with 8 bases identical to TRBD2. The germline V gene has CDR1 LGHNA and CDR2 YNFKEQ. J gave up 1 base and V 3 bases, and 8 bases lay outside the gene matches. This CDR3 spans 16 amino acids. CDR3 in DNA: TGTGCCAGCAGCCAGGAAGGACTAGCATATTCCTACGAGCAGTACTTC. Its protein product is CASSQEGLAYSYEQYF.

The V call is TRBV4-1, the J call TRBJ1-2, with 8 bases lining up with TRBD1. CDR1 is MGHRA and CDR2 is YSYEKL in the germline V gene. V shed 5 bases and J 3 bases; nucleotides not matched to a gene: 11. The CDR3 sequence is 16 residues long. The CDR3 protein is CASSSEVGQGHYGYTF. CDR3 DNA sequence: TGCGCCAGCAGCTCGGAAGTAGGACAGGGTCACTATGGCTACACCTTC.

This clonotype was seen only once. This may arise from a read error, as a much more abundant clone is one base away. The J gene is TRBJ1-2, the V gene TRBV29-1; D unclear. Germline CDR1 reads SQVTM; CDR2 reads ANQGSEA. The length of the CDR3 is 14 residues. Between the trimmed V and J ends, which lost 0 bases and 10 bases, there was a span of 18 bases. CDR3 loop: CSVEDIAGILDYTF. The CDR3 bases are TGCAGCGTTGAAGATATCGCAGGAATCCTCGACTACACCTTC. The whole variable domain, filled in from reference TRBV29-1 and TRBJ1-2, reads SAVISQKPSRDICQRGTSLTIQCQVDSQVTMMFWYRQQPGQSLTLIATANQGSEATYESGFVIDKFPISRPNLTFSTLTVSNMSPEDSSIYLCSVEDIAGILDYTFGSGTRLTVV.

The sample holds a few counts of this clonotype. The chain recombines TRBV6-6 with TRBJ1-2; D remains ambiguous. The CDR3 runs to 15 residues. Germline CDR1 and CDR2: MNHNY and SVGAGI (reference sequence). Trimming took 2 bases from V and 0 from J, leaving 10 bases between them. Here the CDR3 DNA reads TGTGCCAGCAGTTACGAGGGTAACCCTAACTATGGCTACACCTTC. Its translation is CASSYEGNPNYGYTF.

The chain joins TRBV12-3 or TRBV12-4 to TRBJ2-1; 8 bases agree with TRBD2. The J call could be wrong; TRBJ2-7 is a better fit for the DNA end. The length of the CDR3 is 15 residues. The CDR3 coding sequence is TGTGCCAGCAGCAGTAGCGGGGATTTCTACAATGAGCAGTACTTC. This encodes CASSSSGDFYNEQYF.

This clonotype has a count of ten or more. The chain's CDR3 is CAIQTEQPGNTIYF. CDR3 coding DNA: TGTGCCATTCAGACAGAGCAGCCGGGAAACACCATATATTTT. The rearrangement joins TRBV10-3 to TRBJ1-3, with D possibly matching TRBD1 (5 bases). Trimming took off 9 bases at V and 4 bases at J, with 16 bases between the two ends. This CDR3 region has 14 residues. CDR1 ENHRY and CDR2 SYGVKD come from the germline V gene.

The rearrangement uses TRBV10-3 and TRBJ1-1; TRBD1 might be the D (5 bases). Germline loops: CDR1 ENHRY, CDR2 SYGVKD. V dropped 8 bases and J dropped 3 bases, with 13 bases sitting between them. There are 13 residues in the CDR3. The CDR3 sequence is CAIGRERDTEAFF. The CDR3 DNA is TGTGCCATCGGCAGGGAGAGGGACACTGAAGCTTTCTTT.

The chain uses TRBV5-1 and TRBJ1-5, with 7 bases aligning to TRBD1. V shed 5 bases and J 5 bases; nucleotides not matched to a gene: 10. The CDR3 sequence is 15 residues long. The germline gives CDR1 SGHRS, CDR2 YFSETQ. CDR3 nucleotides: TGCGCCAGCAGTTATTCCGAGACAGGGTATCAGCCCCAGCATTTT. This codes for CASSYSETGYQPQHF. The whole variable domain, filled in from reference TRBV5-1 and TRBJ1-5, reads KAGVTQTPRYLIKTRGQQVTLSCSPISGHRSVSWYQQTPGQGLQFLFEYFSETQRNKGNFPGRFSGRQFSNSRSEMNVSTLELGDSALYLCASSYSETGYQPQHFGDGTRLSIL.

This clonotype appeared a few times. The rearrangement joins TRBV15 to TRBJ1-5; 7 bases align to TRBD1. CDR3 length equals 17 residues. V lost 0 bases and J lost 1; bases outside the gene matches: 6. Germline V gives CDR1 LNHNV, CDR2 YYDKDF (reference sequence). CDR3 DNA: TGTGCCACCAGCAGAGATCTTGGGGACAGAAGCAATCAGCCCCAGCATTTT. This codes for CATSRDLGDRSNQPQHF.